This T cell receptor (beta chain) was captured in a study of blood T cell repertoires in COVID-19. The assay was immunoSEQ multiplex PCR, and TCRdb's table has in-frame clones only and misses some. The table includes around 130,000 clones, approximately 80% detected once. The sample comprised PBMCs or T cells enriched from blood (not recorded which). The TCR sequence derives from a young woman who had been exposed to COVID-19.

CDR3 sequence reads: CASSQSLAGGRETQYF. As DNA, the CDR3 is TGCGCCAGCAGCCAATCACTAGCGGGAGGGAGAGAGACCCAGTACTTC. The chain combines TRBV4-1 with TRBJ2-5; TRBD2 aligns across 13 bases. Trimming removed 2 bases from V and 4 bases from J; junction bases left unmatched: 4. CDR3 size: 16 residues. From germline, CDR1 is MGHRA and CDR2 YSYEKL.